This T cell receptor (beta chain) comes out of a study of human T cells and chemical hapten exposure. Indicated time point: patch test 2, 6 weeks after DPC sensitization. Stated treatment: therapeutic diphenylcyclopropenone sensitization with weekly scalp DPC. Only a few counts were recorded for this clonotype. In TCRdb, the RACE reads were re-called with MiXCR into one record per CDR3 protein. The table includes about 80,000 distinct CDR3 sequences, approximately 10% detected once. Material: whole blood, obtained in connection with sensitization to the hapten diphenylcyclopropenone (DPC). This TCR was recovered from a man aged 18 to 35 with alopecia areata. Some clones in this sample may be carry-over from other donors' samples.

Written as DNA, the CDR3 is TGCGCCAGCAGCCAAGGAAGGACACCTTACAATGAGCAGTTCTTC. Translated: CASSQGRTPYNEQFF. This chain uses TRBV4-1 with TRBJ2-1; D is possibly TRBD1 (5 bases). The CDR3 spans 15 residues. V was clipped by 1 base and J by 4 bases, with 11 bases between them. Germline loops: CDR1 MGHRA, CDR2 YSYEKL.